The 2 T cell receptor beta chains below all came from one sample that was sequenced in a study of ipilimumab plus nivolumab after autologous stem cell transplantation. The data were produced by immunoSEQ multiplex PCR, yet TCRdb's version contains in-frame clones alone and is incomplete. The table has 35,000 to 50,000 clones, 70% to 90% seen once. The sequencing here drew on PBMCs, taken in a trial of ipilimumab plus nivolumab as post-transplant consolidation. These receptor sequences come from a male donor with multiple myeloma.

The gene calls are TRBV5-1 and TRBJ1-4; D remains unclear. This CDR3 region has 13 residues. CDR1 and CDR2 from the germline V gene are SGHRS and YFSETQ. V was clipped by 4 bases and J by 4 bases, with 8 bases between them. CDR3: CASSDGSNEKLFF. The DNA of the CDR3 is TGCGCCAGCAGCGACGGGAGTAATGAAAAACTGTTTTTT.

This clone was seen more than once but under ten times. The chain employs TRBV6-1 and TRBJ2-5; TRBD2 might be the D (7 bases). Trimming removed 2 bases at V and 5 bases at J, with 12 bases between. The CDR3 extends over 14 amino acids. Germline values: CDR1 MNHNS, CDR2 SASEGT. As DNA, the CDR3 is TGTGCCAGCAGTGAACCAGGGAGGGGGGAGACCCAGTACTTC. It is translated as CASSEPGRGETQYF.